The clone carrying this T cell receptor beta chain was seen at least ten times. Its antigen is undetermined. Looked up from germline, CDR1 is MNHEY and CDR2 is SMNVEV (reference sequence). Trimming left V 6 bases short and J 0 bases short, with 12 bases between. The CDR3 loop spans 14 amino acids. This sample is drawn from a study of early T cells in non-severe SARS-CoV-2 infection. Study-level information: Chains were not paired, and sequencing was done on bulk RNA from unsorted whole blood.

Broader study findings: Database matching using VDJdb favored anti-spike CD8 responses, with private and CD4 specificities left missing.

Attachment of unique molecular identifiers to individual cDNA molecules was performed. TCRdb passed the 5' RACE reads through MiXCR, listing each CDR3 protein once. This sample has about 23,000 distinct CDR3 sequences, with 4.5% found just once. The receptor comes from an adult who was a healthcare worker with PCR-confirmed SARS-CoV-2 infection or an uninfected control (not recorded which). The chain joins TRBV27 to TRBJ2-7; the D is unclear. The sample taken for sequencing was whole blood. CDR3 bases: TGTGCCAGCAGCAGGCTCAGGACCTCCTACGAGCAGTACTTC. Amino acids: CASSRLRTSYEQYF.